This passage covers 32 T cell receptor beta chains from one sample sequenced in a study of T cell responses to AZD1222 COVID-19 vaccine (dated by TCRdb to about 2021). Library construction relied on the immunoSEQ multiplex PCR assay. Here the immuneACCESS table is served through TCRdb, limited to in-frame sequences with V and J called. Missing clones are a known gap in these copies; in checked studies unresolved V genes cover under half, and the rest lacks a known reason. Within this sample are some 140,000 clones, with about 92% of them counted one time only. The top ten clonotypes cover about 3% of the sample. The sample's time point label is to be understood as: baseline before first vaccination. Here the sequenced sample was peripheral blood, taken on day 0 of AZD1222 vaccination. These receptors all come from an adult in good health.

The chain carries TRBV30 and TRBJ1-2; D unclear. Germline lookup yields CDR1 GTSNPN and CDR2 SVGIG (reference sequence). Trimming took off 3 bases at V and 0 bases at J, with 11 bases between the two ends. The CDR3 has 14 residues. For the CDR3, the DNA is TGTGCCTGGAGGCCCCGGCCGGCTAACTATGGCTACACCTTC. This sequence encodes CAWRPRPANYGYTF.

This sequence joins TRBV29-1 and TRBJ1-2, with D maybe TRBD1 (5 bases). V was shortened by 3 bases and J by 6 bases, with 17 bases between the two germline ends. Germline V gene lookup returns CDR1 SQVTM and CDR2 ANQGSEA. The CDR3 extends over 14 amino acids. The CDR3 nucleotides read TGCAGCGTTGAGACGAGTCAGGGTGGTGATGGCTACACCTTC. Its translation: CSVETSQGGDGYTF.

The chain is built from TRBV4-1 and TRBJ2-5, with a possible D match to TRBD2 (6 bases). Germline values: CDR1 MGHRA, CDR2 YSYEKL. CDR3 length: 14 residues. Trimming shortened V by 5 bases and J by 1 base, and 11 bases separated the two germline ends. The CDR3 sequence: CASSSRGAQETQYF. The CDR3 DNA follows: TGCGCCAGCAGCTCCCGCGGGGCCCAAGAGACCCAGTACTTC.

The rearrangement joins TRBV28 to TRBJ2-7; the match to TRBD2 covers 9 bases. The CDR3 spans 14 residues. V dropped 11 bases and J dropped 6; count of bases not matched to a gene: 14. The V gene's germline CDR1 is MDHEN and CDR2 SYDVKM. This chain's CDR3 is CAGLSTSGWREQYF. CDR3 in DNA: TGTGCCGGACTATCGACTAGCGGATGGCGCGAGCAGTACTTC.

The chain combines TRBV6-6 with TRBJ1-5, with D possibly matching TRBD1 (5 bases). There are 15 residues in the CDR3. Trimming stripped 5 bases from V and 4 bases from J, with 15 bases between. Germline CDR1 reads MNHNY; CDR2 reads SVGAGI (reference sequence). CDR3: CASSPRDRANQPQHF. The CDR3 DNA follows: TGTGCCAGCAGTCCCCGGGACCGGGCTAATCAGCCCCAGCATTTT.

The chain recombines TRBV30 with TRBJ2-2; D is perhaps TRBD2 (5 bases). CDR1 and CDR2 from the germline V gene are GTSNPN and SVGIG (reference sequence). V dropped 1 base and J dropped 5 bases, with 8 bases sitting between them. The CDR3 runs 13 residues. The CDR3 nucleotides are TGTGCCTGGAGTGAAGTAGCGACCGGGGAGCTGTTTTTT. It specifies CAWSEVATGELFF. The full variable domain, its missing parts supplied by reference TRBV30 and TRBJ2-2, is SQTIHQWPATLVQPVGSPLSLECTVEGTSNPNLYWYRQAAGRGLQLLFYSVGIGQISSEVPQNLSASRPQDRQFILSSKKLLLSDSGFYLCAWSEVATGELFFGEGSRLTVL.

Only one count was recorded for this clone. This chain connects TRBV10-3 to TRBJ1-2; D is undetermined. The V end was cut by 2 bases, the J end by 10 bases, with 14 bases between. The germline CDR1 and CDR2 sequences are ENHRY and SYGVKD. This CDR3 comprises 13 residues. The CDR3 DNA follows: TGTGCCATCAGTGAGCCTGGTCAGGTCCCCTACACCTTC. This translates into CAISEPGQVPYTF.

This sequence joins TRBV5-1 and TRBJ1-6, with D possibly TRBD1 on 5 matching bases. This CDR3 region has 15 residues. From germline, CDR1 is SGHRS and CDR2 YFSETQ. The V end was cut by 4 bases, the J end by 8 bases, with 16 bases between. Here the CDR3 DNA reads TGCGCCAGCAGCCCCTATGGGGGGAGGGATTCACCCCTCCACTTT. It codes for CASSPYGGRDSPLHF.

The CDR3 nucleotides are TGTGCCAGCAGCCGCGGACTAGCGGGAGGGTACAATGAGCAGTTCTTC. Its protein is CASSRGLAGGYNEQFF. The chain has TRBV6-2 or TRBV6-3 and TRBJ2-1; 15 nucleotides match TRBD2. The germline gives CDR1 MNHEY, CDR2 SVGEGT. Losses at the gene ends were 6 bases for V and 4 bases for J; bases not matched to a gene: 4. The CDR3 sequence is 16 residues long.

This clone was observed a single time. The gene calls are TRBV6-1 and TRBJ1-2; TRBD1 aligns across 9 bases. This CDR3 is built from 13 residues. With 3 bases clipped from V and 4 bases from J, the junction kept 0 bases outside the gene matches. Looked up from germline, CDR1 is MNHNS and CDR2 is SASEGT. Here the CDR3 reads CASSEGQGYGYTF. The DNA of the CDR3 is TGTGCCAGCAGTGAGGGACAGGGCTATGGCTACACCTTC.

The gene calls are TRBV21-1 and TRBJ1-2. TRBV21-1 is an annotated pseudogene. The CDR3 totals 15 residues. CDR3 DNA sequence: TGTGCCAGCAGCACCCAAAAAGAAAGGGACTATGGCTACACCTTC. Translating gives CASSTQKERDYGYTF.

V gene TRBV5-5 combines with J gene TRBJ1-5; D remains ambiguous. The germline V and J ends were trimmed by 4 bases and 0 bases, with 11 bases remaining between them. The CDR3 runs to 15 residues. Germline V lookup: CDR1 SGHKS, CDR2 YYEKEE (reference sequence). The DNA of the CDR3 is TGTGCCAGCAGCCCCGAAGCCATTAGCAATCAGCCCCAGCATTTT. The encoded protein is CASSPEAISNQPQHF.

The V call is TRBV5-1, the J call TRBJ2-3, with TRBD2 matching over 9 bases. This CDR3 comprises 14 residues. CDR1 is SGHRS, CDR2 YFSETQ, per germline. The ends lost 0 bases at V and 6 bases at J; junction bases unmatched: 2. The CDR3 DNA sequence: TGCGCCAGCAGCTTGGTAGCGGGAGATGATACGCAGTATTTT. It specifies CASSLVAGDDTQYF.

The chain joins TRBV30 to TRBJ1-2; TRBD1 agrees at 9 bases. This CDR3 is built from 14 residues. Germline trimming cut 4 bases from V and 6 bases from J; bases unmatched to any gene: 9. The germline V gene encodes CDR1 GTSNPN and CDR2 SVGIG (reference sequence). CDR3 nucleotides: TGTGCCTGGAAATCGGGACAGGGAGGGGATGGCTACACCTTC. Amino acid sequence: CAWKSGQGGDGYTF.

Here the CDR3 DNA reads TGTGCCACCAGCACAGCGGGGGCATCCTACAATGAGCAGTTCTTC. Amino acids: CATSTAGASYNEQFF. This chain links TRBV15 with TRBJ2-1; 8 nucleotides match TRBD2. CDR3 length equals 15 residues. Germline V CDR1 and CDR2: LNHNV, YYDKDF (reference sequence). Trimming removed 4 bases from V and 1 base from J; junction bases left unmatched: 3.

In DNA form, the CDR3 reads TGTGCCAGCAGCTCAGGATCGGGTAGCTCCTACGAGCAGTACTTC. Its translation: CASSSGSGSSYEQYF. The V gene is TRBV7-7, the J gene TRBJ2-7; D unclear. This CDR3 has 15 residues. Deletions cut 4 bases from V and 0 bases from J, with 13 bases between. In germline, CDR1 is SSHAT, CDR2 FNYEAQ (reference sequence).

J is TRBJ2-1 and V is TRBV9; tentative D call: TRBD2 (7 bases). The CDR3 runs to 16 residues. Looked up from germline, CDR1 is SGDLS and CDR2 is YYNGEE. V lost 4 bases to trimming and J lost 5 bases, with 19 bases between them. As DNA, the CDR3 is TGTGCCAGCAGCTCCGGAGGGGGAAGCGGGGACAATGAGCAGTTCTTC. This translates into CASSSGGGSGDNEQFF.

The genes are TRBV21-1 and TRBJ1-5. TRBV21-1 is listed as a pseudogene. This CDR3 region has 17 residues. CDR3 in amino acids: CASRTYNRDEGNQPQHF. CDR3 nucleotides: TGTGCCAGCAGGACCTACAACCGGGACGAGGGCAATCAGCCCCAGCATTTT.

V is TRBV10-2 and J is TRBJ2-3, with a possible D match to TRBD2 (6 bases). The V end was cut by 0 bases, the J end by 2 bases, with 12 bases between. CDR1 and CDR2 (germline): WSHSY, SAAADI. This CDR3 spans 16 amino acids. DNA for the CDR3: TGCGCCAGCAGTGAGTCGTGGACTAACCCCACAGATACGCAGTATTTT. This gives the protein CASSESWTNPTDTQYF.

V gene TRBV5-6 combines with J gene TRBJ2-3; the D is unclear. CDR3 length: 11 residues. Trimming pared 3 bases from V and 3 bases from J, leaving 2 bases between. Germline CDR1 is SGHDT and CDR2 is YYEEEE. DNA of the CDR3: TGTGCCAGCAGCTCTACAGATACGCAGTATTTT. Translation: CASSSTDTQYF.

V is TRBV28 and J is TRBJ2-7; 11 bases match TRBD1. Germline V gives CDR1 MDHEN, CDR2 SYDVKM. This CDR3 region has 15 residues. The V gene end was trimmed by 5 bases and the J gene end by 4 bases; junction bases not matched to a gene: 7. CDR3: CASSPGTGGSYEQYF. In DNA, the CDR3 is TGTGCCAGCAGTCCCGGGACAGGGGGATCGTACGAGCAGTACTTC.

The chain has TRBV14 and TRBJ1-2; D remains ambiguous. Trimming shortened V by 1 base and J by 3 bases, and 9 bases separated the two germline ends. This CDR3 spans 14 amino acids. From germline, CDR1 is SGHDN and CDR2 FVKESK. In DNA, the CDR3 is TGTGCCAGCAGCCAAGTTGACCCGTACTATGGCTACACCTTC. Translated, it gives CASSQVDPYYGYTF.

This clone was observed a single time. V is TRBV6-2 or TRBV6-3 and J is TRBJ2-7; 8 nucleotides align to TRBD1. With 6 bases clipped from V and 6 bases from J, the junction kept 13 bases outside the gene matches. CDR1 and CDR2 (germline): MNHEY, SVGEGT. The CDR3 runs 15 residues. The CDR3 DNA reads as TGTGCCAGCAGCTCGCGACAGGGGAATCGAGTCGAGCAGTACTTC. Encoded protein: CASSSRQGNRVEQYF.

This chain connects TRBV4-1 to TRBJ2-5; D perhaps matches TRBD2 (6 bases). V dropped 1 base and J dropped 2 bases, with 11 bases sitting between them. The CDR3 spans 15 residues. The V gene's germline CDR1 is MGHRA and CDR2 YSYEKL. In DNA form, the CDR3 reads TGCGCCAGCAGCCAAGCGGCTAGCGAACAAGAGACCCAGTACTTC. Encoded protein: CASSQAASEQETQYF.

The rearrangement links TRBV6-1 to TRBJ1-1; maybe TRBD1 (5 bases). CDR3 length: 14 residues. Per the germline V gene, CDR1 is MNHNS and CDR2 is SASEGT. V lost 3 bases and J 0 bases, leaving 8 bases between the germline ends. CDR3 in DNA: TGTGCCAGCAGTGACGGGGGGTTGAACACTGAAGCTTTCTTT. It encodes CASSDGGLNTEAFF.

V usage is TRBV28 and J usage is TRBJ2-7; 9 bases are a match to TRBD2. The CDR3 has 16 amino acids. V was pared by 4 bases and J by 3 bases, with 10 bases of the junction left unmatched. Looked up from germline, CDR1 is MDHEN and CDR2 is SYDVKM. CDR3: CASSWPGLAPGYEQYF. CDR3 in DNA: TGTGCCAGCAGTTGGCCGGGACTAGCCCCAGGCTACGAGCAGTACTTC.

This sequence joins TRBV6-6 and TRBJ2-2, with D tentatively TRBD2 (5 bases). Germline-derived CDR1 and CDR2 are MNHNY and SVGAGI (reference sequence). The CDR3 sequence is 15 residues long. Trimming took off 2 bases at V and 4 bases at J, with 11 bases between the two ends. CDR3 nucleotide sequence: TGTGCCAGCAGTTACGAGGGCGAGGGCACCGGGGAGCTGTTTTTT. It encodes CASSYEGEGTGELFF.

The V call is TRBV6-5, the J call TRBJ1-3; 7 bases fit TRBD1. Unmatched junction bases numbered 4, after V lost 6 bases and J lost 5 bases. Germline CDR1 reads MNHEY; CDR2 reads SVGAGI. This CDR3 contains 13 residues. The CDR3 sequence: CASRTGPRNTIYF. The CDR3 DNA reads TGTGCCAGCAGGACAGGGCCGCGAAACACCATATATTTT.

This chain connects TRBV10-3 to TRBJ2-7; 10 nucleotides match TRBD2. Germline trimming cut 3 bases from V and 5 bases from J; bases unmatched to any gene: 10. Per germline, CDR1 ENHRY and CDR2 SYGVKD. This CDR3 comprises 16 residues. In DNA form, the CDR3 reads TGTGCCATCAGTGATCCCCAGCGGGAGGGGAGGGACGAGCAGTACTTC. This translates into CAISDPQREGRDEQYF.

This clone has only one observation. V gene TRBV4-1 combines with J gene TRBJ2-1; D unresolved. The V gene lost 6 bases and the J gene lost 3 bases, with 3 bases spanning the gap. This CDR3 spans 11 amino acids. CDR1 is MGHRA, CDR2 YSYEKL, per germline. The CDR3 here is CASSHYNEQFF. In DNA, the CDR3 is TGCGCCAGCAGTCACTACAATGAGCAGTTCTTC.

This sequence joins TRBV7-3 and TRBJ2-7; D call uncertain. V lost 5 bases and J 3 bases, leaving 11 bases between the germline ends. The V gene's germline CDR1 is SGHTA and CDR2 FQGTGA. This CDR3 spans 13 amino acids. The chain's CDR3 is CASSPTGVYEQYF. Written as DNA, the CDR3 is TGTGCCAGCAGCCCCACGGGCGTCTACGAGCAGTACTTC.

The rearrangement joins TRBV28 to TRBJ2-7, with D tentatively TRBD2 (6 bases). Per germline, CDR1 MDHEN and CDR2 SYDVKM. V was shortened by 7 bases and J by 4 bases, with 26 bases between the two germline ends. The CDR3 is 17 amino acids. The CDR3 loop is CASNLSGSYPGQYEQYF. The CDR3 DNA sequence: TGTGCCAGCAATCTTAGCGGATCGTACCCCGGTCAATACGAGCAGTACTTC.